These 29 T cell receptor beta chains share one sample of origin, sequenced in a study of cytomegalovirus exposure and HLA in healthy donors. Researchers ran the PCR with 60 Vbeta and 13 Jbeta primers. Only in-frame clones appear in the TCRdb table, and some are missing; sequencing was by immunoSEQ multiplex PCR. The sample has about 150,000 clones, 50% to 75% seen once; the top ten hold 2% to 3%. The sample comprised PBMCs. The receptors here all came from a middle-aged woman in good health and CMV-seronegative.

Note on this clone: Distinct nucleotide sequences in the sample also encode this CDR3. This sequence joins TRBV28 and TRBJ1-1; D unclear. This CDR3 contains 13 residues. V dropped 2 bases and J dropped 1 base, with 5 bases sitting between them. From germline, CDR1 is MDHEN and CDR2 SYDVKM. This chain's CDR3 is CASSLGRNTEAFF. For the CDR3, the DNA is TGTGCCAGCAGTTTAGGTAGGAACACTGAAGCTTTCTTT.

V gene TRBV19 combines with J gene TRBJ1-2; TRBD1 matches at 8 bases. Germline lookup yields CDR1 LNHDA and CDR2 SQIVND (reference sequence). After removal of 4 bases from V and 7 bases from J, the junction contained 5 bases not matched to a gene. The CDR3 runs 13 residues. CDR3 amino acids: CASSKFQGAGYTF. CDR3 coding DNA: TGTGCCAGTAGTAAGTTCCAGGGGGCTGGCTACACCTTC.

The V call is TRBV29-1, the J call TRBJ2-5; tentative D call: TRBD2 (8 bases). The CDR3 is 16 residues long. The ends were cut back, 6 bases at V and 3 bases at J, with 23 bases in the middle. Germline V gene lookup returns CDR1 SQVTM and CDR2 ANQGSEA. The CDR3 coding sequence is TGCAGCGTCAAGCGGGGGCAGGGGGTGGGAAAAGAGACCCAGTACTTC. Protein product: CSVKRGQGVGKETQYF.

V is TRBV7-9 and J is TRBJ2-5, with 9 bases aligning to TRBD1. This CDR3 contains 15 residues. Germline loops: CDR1 SEHNR, CDR2 FQNEAQ (reference sequence). V dropped 5 bases and J dropped 5; count of bases not matched to a gene: 9. For the CDR3, the DNA is TGTGCCAGCAGCCCGGGGACAGGGCCTTGGGAGACCCAGTACTTC. It encodes CASSPGTGPWETQYF.

This rearrangement joins TRBV5-1 to TRBJ2-1; 7 nucleotides match TRBD1. This CDR3 comprises 15 residues. Germline assignment: CDR1 SGHRS and CDR2 YFSETQ. V trimming: 4 bases; J trimming: 10 bases; junction bases outside the gene matches: 14. CDR3 amino acids: CASSPTTGSSWEQFF. The CDR3 DNA reads as TGCGCCAGCAGCCCGACGACAGGGTCAAGCTGGGAGCAGTTCTTC.

As regards this clone: An end of the junction differs from the germline gene, which may be a read error. The chain employs TRBV4-2 and TRBJ2-1; 9 nucleotides line up with TRBD2. CDR1 is LGHNA, CDR2 YNFKEQ, per germline. There are 13 residues in the CDR3. The CDR3 region is CASSQDYTAGGLF. DNA for the CDR3: TGTGCCAGCAGCCAAGATTACACAGCGGGGGGCCTCTTC.

This clone was seen a handful of times. This sequence joins TRBV29-1 and TRBJ2-7, with 8 bases fitting TRBD1. Germline V CDR1 and CDR2: SQVTM, ANQGSEA. The CDR3 covers 13 residues. V trimming: 4 bases; J trimming: 3 bases; junction bases outside the gene matches: 5. In nucleotides, the CDR3 is TGCAGCGTTGTTACGGGACAGGTCTACGAGCAGTACTTC. Protein product: CSVVTGQVYEQYF.

The V and J genes are TRBV29-1 and TRBJ1-4; perhaps TRBD1 as D (5 bases). With 7 bases removed from V and 4 bases from J, the gap between germline ends came to 10 bases. The germline gives CDR1 SQVTM, CDR2 ANQGSEA. This CDR3 has 12 residues. The CDR3, as DNA: TGCAGCGGTGGGGGGTATAATGAAAAACTGTTTTTT. The encoded protein is CSGGGYNEKLFF.

The chain uses TRBV4-2 and TRBJ2-7; 9 bases agree with TRBD2. This CDR3 has 15 residues. From germline, CDR1 is LGHNA and CDR2 YNFKEQ. V gave up 0 bases and J gave up 5 bases; unmatched junction bases: 5. CDR3 residues: CASSQEGSGGNEQYF. The CDR3 DNA reads TGTGCCAGCAGCCAAGAGGGTAGCGGGGGAAACGAGCAGTACTTC.

This clone showed up just once. The chain is built from TRBV19 and TRBJ2-7, with D possibly matching TRBD2 (5 bases). Trimming removed 6 bases at V and 1 base at J, with 10 bases between. The CDR3 length is 13 residues. CDR1 and CDR2 from the germline V gene are LNHDA and SQIVND (reference sequence). CDR3 in amino acids: CASSEGMSYEQYF. CDR3 nucleotide sequence: TGTGCCAGTAGCGAGGGAATGTCCTACGAGCAGTACTTC. Combining the CDR3 with reference TRBV19 and TRBJ2-7 gives the whole variable domain DGGITQSPKYLFRKEGQNVTLSCEQNLNHDAMYWYRQDPGQGLRLIYYSQIVNDFQKGDIAEGYSVSREKKESFPLTVTSAQKNPTAFYLCASSEGMSYEQYFGPGTRLTVT.

This clone was seen a few times. The chain combines TRBV19 with TRBJ2-7, with unresolved D. In germline, CDR1 is LNHDA, CDR2 SQIVND (reference sequence). The CDR3 has 11 residues. Trimming left V 10 bases short and J 5 bases short, with 12 bases between. The DNA of the CDR3 is TGTGCCAAGTCGAAGGCGGACGAGCAGTACTTC. This gives the protein CAKSKADEQYF. The variable domain in full, completed from reference TRBV19 and TRBJ2-7, reads DGGITQSPKYLFRKEGQNVTLSCEQNLNHDAMYWYRQDPGQGLRLIYYSQIVNDFQKGDIAEGYSVSREKKESFPLTVTSAQKNPTAFYLCAKSKADEQYFGPGTRLTVT.

V and J are TRBV2 and TRBJ2-7; perhaps TRBD1 as D (6 bases). The CDR3 totals 13 residues. Trimming removed 8 bases from V and 7 bases from J, with 18 bases in between. Germline-derived CDR1 and CDR2 are SNHLY and FYNNEI. Written as DNA, the CDR3 is TGTGCCAGCTCGGGACCTCTAGGGGGAGAGCAGTACTTC. This codes for CASSGPLGGEQYF.

The gene calls are TRBV10-1 and TRBJ1-1; no clear D gene. With 0 bases removed from V and 11 bases from J, the gap between germline ends came to 13 bases. Germline CDR1 reads WNHNN; CDR2 reads SYGVQD (reference sequence). The CDR3 extends over 13 amino acids. The CDR3 here is CASSESWPPKAFF. The CDR3 region has the DNA TGCGCCAGCAGTGAGTCCTGGCCGCCGAAGGCTTTCTTT.

The chain carries TRBV7-2 and TRBJ2-3, with D hard to call. Trimming shortened V by 2 bases and J by 4 bases, and 10 bases separated the two germline ends. The CDR3 loop spans 14 amino acids. The germline CDR1 and CDR2 sequences are SGHTA and FQGNSA. CDR3 in amino acids: CASSLLSLADTQYF. CDR3 bases: TGTGCCAGCAGCTTATTGTCACTCGCAGATACGCAGTATTTT.

J is TRBJ1-6 and V is TRBV9, with D possibly matching TRBD1 (6 bases). From germline, CDR1 is SGDLS and CDR2 YYNGEE. This CDR3 is 21 amino acids long. V shed 6 bases and J shed 4 bases, with 32 bases lying between them. CDR3 nucleotides: TGTGCCAGCACCCACGAGGGGGGGGACCTACATATCAGGGCTTATAATTCACCCCTCCACTTT. It yields the protein CASTHEGGDLHIRAYNSPLHF.

The chain has TRBV30 and TRBJ1-6; tentatively, D is TRBD1 (5 bases). Germline loops: CDR1 GTSNPN, CDR2 SVGIG (reference sequence). Trimming cost V 5 bases and J 0 bases, with 11 bases left between them. This CDR3 comprises 15 residues. The CDR3 DNA follows: TGTGCCTGGGGCGGGGGGATCTCCTATAATTCACCCCTCCACTTT. This translates into CAWGGGISYNSPLHF. Supplemented by reference TRBV30 and TRBJ1-6, the full variable domain reads SQTIHQWPATLVQPVGSPLSLECTVEGTSNPNLYWYRQAAGRGLQLLFYSVGIGQISSEVPQNLSASRPQDRQFILSSKKLLLSDSGFYLCAWGGGISYNSPLHFGNGTRLTVT.

The chain carries TRBV28 and TRBJ1-5; D is possibly TRBD1 (6 bases). This CDR3 has 15 amino acids. Between the trimmed V and J ends, which lost 4 bases and 6 bases, there was a span of 16 bases. Looked up from germline, CDR1 is MDHEN and CDR2 is SYDVKM. CDR3 nucleotide sequence: TGTGCCAGCAGTTCCCGAGGGGGGGCCATTCAGCCCCAGCATTTT. Its translation is CASSSRGGAIQPQHF.

V usage is TRBV30 and J usage is TRBJ1-2; TRBD1 agrees at 10 bases. The CDR3 covers 13 residues. V trimming: 3 bases; J trimming: 4 bases; junction bases outside the gene matches: 2. The germline gives CDR1 GTSNPN, CDR2 SVGIG (reference sequence). CDR3 amino acids: CAWRTGGRYGYTF. In DNA, the CDR3 is TGTGCCTGGAGGACAGGGGGCCGCTATGGCTACACCTTC.

The chain joins TRBV2 to TRBJ2-7, with D possibly being TRBD2 (6 bases). V was trimmed by 7 bases and J by 6 bases, leaving 10 bases between them. The germline V gene encodes CDR1 SNHLY and CDR2 FYNNEI. This CDR3 region has 11 residues. CDR3 loop: CASKEGTEQYF. The CDR3 DNA reads as TGTGCCAGCAAGGAGGGGACCGAGCAGTACTTC.

This chain links TRBV5-1 with TRBJ2-5; TRBD1 matches at 7 bases. V was pared by 0 bases and J by 1 base, with 6 bases of the junction left unmatched. The CDR3 runs to 16 residues. Germline CDR1 SGHRS, CDR2 YFSETQ. The CDR3: CASSLGDRDSQETQYF. The CDR3 DNA reads TGCGCCAGCAGCTTGGGGGACCGGGACAGCCAAGAGACCCAGTACTTC.

The rearrangement joins TRBV5-6 to TRBJ1-2; TRBD1 is a possible D gene (6 bases). The ends were cut back, 5 bases at V and 4 bases at J, with 15 bases in the middle. The CDR3 has 14 residues. Germline V gene lookup returns CDR1 SGHDT and CDR2 YYEEEE. Here the CDR3 reads CASRNGQILYGYTF. The CDR3 DNA reads as TGTGCCAGCAGAAATGGACAGATACTCTATGGCTACACCTTC.

This clone was seen only a few times. The chain employs TRBV2 and TRBJ2-7; no firm D call. Looked up from germline, CDR1 is SNHLY and CDR2 is FYNNEI. The ends were cut back, 6 bases at V and 0 bases at J, with 6 bases in the middle. The CDR3 consists of 12 residues. CDR3: CASRAPSYEQYF. The CDR3 DNA reads as TGTGCCAGCAGGGCCCCCTCCTACGAGCAGTACTTC.

The count of this clone is one. V usage is TRBV5-1 and J usage is TRBJ2-2; 11 bases are shared with TRBD1. Germline CDR1 is SGHRS and CDR2 is YFSETQ. V lost 0 bases and J lost 6; bases outside the gene matches: 7. This CDR3 is 17 amino acids long. The DNA of the CDR3 is TGCGCCAGCAGCTTGGATCCCGGGACAGGGGGGGCCGGGGAGCTGTTTTTT. It yields the protein CASSLDPGTGGAGELFF.

This sequence joins TRBV5-1 and TRBJ2-2; 8 bases align to TRBD1. CDR1 SGHRS and CDR2 YFSETQ come from the germline V gene. The CDR3 is 16 amino acids. With V trimmed by 1 base and J by 4 bases, 6 bases remained unmatched. The CDR3 sequence: CASSLSWTGLTGELFF. The DNA of the CDR3 is TGCGCCAGCAGCTTGTCATGGACAGGGCTCACCGGGGAGCTGTTTTTT.

The chain carries TRBV28 and TRBJ2-1; 7 nucleotides align to TRBD1. The CDR3 runs to 12 residues. Germline values: CDR1 MDHEN, CDR2 SYDVKM. V shed 2 bases, J shed 10 bases, and the junction held 2 bases outside the gene matches. The DNA of the CDR3 is TGTGCCAGCAGTTTAGCACAGGGGGAGCAGTTCTTC. The encoded protein is CASSLAQGEQFF.

This clone has only a few counts. The rearrangement links TRBV7-2 to TRBJ2-3; unclear D gene. In germline, CDR1 is SGHTA, CDR2 FQGNSA. V was clipped by 5 bases and J by 4 bases, with 13 bases between them. There are 14 residues in the CDR3. The CDR3 region is CASSPPSRSDTQYF. CDR3 bases: TGTGCCAGCAGCCCCCCGTCTCGTTCAGATACGCAGTATTTT.

This clone was seen more than once but under ten times. V usage is TRBV15 and J usage is TRBJ1-1; D remains unclear. The germline V gene encodes CDR1 LNHNV and CDR2 YYDKDF (reference sequence). The CDR3 runs to 15 residues. The V gene lost 0 bases and the J gene lost 0 bases, with 8 bases spanning the gap. DNA for the CDR3: TGTGCCACCAGCAGAGAAGCGACCGTGAACACTGAAGCTTTCTTT. This codes for CATSREATVNTEAFF.

V usage is TRBV7-9 and J usage is TRBJ2-5; 11 bases are a match to TRBD1. The V gene end was trimmed by 4 bases and the J gene end by 0 bases; junction bases not matched to a gene: 4. The CDR3 has 16 amino acids. Germline CDR1 is SEHNR and CDR2 is FQNEAQ (reference sequence). The CDR3 spells CASSWRDRGNQETQYF. Here the CDR3 DNA reads TGTGCCAGCAGCTGGAGGGACAGGGGGAACCAAGAGACCCAGTACTTC.

Here the CDR3 DNA reads TGTGCCAGCAGTGAAGTCCCGGGAGGAAATCAGCCCCAGCATTTT. This translates into CASSEVPGGNQPQHF. The gene calls are TRBV6-1 and TRBJ1-5; D unresolved. Germline V lookup: CDR1 MNHNS, CDR2 SASEGT. V lost 1 base and J lost 4, with 11 bases in between. The CDR3 loop spans 15 amino acids.